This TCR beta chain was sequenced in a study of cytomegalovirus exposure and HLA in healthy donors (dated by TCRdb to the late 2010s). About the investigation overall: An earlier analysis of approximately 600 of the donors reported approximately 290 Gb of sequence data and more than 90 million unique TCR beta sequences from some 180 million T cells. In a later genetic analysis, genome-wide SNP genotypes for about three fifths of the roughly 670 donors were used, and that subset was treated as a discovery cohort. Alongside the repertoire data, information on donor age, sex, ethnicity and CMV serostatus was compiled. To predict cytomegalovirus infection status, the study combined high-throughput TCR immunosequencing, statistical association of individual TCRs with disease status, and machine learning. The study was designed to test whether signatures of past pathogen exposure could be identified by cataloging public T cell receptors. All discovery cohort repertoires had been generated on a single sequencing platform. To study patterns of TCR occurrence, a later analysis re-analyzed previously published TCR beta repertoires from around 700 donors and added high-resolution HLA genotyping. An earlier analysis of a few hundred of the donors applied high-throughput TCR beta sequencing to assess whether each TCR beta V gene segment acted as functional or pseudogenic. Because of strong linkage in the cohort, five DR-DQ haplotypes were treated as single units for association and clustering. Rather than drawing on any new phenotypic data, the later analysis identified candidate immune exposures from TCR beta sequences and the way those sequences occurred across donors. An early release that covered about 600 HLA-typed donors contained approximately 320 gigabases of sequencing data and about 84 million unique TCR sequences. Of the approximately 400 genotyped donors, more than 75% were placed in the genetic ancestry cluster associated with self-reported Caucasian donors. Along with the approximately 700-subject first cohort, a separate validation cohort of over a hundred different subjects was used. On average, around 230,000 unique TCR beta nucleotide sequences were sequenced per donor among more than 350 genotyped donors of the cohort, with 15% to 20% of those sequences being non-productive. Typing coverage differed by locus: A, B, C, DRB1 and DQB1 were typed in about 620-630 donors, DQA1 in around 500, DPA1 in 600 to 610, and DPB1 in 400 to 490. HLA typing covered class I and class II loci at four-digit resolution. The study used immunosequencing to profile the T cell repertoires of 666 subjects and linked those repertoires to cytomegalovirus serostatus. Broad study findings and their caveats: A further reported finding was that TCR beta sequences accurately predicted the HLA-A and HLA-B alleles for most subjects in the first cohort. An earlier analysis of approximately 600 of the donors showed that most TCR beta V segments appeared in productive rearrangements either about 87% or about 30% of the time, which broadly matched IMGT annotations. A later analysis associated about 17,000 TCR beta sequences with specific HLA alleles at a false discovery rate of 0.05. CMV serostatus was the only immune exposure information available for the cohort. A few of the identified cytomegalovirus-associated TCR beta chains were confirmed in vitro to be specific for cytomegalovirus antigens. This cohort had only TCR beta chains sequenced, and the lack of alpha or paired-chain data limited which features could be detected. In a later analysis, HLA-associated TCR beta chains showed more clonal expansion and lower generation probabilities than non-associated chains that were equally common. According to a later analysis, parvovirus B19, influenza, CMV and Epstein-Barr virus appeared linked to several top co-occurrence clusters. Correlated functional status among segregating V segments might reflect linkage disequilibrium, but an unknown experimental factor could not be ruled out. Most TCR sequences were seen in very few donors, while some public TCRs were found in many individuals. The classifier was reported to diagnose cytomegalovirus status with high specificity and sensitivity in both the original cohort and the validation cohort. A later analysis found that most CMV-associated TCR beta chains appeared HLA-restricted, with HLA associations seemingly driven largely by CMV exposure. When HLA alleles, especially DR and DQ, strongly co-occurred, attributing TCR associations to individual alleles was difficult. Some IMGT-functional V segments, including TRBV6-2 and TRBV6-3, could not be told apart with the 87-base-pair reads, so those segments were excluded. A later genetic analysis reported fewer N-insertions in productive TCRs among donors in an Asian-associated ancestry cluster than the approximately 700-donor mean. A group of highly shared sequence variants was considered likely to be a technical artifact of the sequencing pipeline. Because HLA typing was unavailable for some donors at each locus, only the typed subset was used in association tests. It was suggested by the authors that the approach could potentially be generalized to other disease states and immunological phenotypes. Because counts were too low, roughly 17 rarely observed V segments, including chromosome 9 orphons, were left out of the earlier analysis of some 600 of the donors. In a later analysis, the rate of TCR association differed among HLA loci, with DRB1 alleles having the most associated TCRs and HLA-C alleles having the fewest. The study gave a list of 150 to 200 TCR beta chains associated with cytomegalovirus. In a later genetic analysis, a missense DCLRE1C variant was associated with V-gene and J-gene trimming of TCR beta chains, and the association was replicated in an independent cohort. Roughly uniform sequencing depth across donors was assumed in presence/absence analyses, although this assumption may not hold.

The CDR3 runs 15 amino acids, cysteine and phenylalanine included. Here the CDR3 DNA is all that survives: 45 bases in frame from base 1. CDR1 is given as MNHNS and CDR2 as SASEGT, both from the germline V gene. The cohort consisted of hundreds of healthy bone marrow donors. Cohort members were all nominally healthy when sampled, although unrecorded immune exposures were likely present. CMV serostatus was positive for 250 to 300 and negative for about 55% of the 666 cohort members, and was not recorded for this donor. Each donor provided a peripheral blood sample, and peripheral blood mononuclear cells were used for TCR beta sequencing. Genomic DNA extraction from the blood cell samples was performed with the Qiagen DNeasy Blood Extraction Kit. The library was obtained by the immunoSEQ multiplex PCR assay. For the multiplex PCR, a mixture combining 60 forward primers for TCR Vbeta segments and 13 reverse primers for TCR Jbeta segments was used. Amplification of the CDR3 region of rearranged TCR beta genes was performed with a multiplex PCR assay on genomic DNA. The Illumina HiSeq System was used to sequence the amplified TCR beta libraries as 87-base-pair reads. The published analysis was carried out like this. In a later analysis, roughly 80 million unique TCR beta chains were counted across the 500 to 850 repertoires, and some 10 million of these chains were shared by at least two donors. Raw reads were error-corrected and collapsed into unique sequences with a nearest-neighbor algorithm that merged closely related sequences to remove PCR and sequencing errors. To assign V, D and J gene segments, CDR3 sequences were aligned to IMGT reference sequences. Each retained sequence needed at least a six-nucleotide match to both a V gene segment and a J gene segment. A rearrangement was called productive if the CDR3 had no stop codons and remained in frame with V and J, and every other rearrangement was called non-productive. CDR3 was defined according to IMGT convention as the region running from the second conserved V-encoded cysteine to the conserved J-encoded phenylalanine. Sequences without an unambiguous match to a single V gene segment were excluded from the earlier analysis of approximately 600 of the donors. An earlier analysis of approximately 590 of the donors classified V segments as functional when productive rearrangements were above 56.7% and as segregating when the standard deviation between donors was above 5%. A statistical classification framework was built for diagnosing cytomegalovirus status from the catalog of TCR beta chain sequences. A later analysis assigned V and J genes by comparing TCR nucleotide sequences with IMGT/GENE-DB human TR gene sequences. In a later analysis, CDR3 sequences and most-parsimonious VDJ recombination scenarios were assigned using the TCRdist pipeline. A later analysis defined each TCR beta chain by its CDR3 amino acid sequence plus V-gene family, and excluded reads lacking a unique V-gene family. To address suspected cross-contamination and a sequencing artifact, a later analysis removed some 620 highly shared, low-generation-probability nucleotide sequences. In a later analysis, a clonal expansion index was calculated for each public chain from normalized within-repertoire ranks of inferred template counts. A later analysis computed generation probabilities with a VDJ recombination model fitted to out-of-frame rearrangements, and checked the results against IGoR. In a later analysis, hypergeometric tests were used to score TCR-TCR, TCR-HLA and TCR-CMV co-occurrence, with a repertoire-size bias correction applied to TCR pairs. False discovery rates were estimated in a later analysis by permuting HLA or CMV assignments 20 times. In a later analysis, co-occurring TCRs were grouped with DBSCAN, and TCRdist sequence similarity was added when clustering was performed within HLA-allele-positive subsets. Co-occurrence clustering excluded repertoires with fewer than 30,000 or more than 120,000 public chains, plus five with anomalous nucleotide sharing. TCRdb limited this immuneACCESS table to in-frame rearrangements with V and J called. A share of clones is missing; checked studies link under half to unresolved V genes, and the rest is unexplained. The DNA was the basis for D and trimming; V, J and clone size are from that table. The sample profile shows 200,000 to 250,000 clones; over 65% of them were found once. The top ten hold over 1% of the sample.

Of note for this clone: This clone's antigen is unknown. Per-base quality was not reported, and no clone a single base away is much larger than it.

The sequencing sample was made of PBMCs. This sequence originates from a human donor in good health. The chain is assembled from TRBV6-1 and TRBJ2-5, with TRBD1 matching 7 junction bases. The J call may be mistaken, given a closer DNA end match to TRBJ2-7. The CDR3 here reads CASSESRGIGYEQYF. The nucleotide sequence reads TGTGCCAGCAGCGAGTCCAGGGGGATCGGGTACGAGCAGTACTTC.